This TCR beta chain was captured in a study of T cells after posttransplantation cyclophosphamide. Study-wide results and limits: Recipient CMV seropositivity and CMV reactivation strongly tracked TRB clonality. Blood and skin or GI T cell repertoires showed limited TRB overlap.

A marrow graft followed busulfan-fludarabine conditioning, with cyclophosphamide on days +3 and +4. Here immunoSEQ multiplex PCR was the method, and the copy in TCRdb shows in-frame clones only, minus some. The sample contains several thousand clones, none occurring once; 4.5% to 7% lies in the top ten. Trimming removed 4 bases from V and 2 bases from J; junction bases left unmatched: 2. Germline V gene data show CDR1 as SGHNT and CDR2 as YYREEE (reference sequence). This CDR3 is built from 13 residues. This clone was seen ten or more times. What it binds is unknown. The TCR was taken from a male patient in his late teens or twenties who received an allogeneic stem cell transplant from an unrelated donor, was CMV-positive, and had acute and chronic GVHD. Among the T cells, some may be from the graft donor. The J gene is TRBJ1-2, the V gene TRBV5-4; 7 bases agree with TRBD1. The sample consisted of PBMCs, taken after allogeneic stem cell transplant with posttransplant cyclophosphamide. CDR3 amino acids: CASSAGQNYGYTF. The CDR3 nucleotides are TGTGCCAGCAGCGCGGGACAGAACTATGGCTACACCTTC.